Sequencing of this T cell receptor beta chain was carried out in a study of OX40 agonist ivuxolimab in advanced cancers. General study results and limits: CD8+ T cells were the subset that, on average, had more expanded clones than CD4+. Within 6 weeks, CD4+ and CD8+ blood T cells expanded clonally at 0.1 to 3.0 mg/kg.

Some clones are missing from TCRdb's copy, which holds only in-frame ones; the method was immunoSEQ multiplex PCR. The table lists approximately 28,000 clones, 65% to 80% of them singletons. With respect to this clone: Its specificity is not known.

This sample comprised CD4+ or CD8+ T cells sorted from blood, obtained in a trial of the OX40 agonist ivuxolimab. This receptor was identified in an adult with an advanced solid tumor such as melanoma, head and neck, liver or kidney cancer.

CDR3 bases: TGTGCCAGCTCACCACCCGGGTTAGATACGCAGTATTTT. Protein product: CASSPPGLDTQYF. The V gene is TRBV18, the J gene TRBJ2-3; D is ambiguous. Germline values: CDR1 KGHSH, CDR2 LQKENI. V was cut by 0 bases and J by 5 bases, with 6 bases left in between. This CDR3 is built from 13 residues.